The TCR beta chain under discussion was sequenced for a study of shared T cell receptors in the human thymus. Here immunoSEQ multiplex PCR was the method, and the copy in TCRdb shows in-frame clones only, minus some. Of about 380,000 clones in the sample, about 95% were seen once. This CDR3 spans 14 amino acids. Germline trimming cut 2 bases from V and 4 bases from J; bases unmatched to any gene: 1. The germline CDR1 and CDR2 sequences are SGHRS and YFSETQ. Sequencing was performed on thymocytes. The source of this sequence is a human donor. The rearrangement joins TRBV5-1 to TRBJ1-1; 11 positions match TRBD1. The CDR3 protein is CASSLGTGGTEAFF. The CDR3 DNA reads as TGCGCCAGCAGCTTAGGGACAGGGGGCACTGAAGCTTTCTTT.